The 18 T cell receptor beta chains in this list originate from one sample, sequenced in a study of shared clonotypes between healthy human individuals. Method: immunoSEQ multiplex PCR; TCRdb's copy keeps in-frame clones and lacks some. Of about 2.3 million clones listed, around 90% are singletons. Source material: naive CD4+ T cells from PBMCs. As for subset: CD45RA+ positively selected. These receptors were taken from a man aged 18 to 29 in good health. Some clones in this sample may be carry-over from other donors' samples.

The J gene is TRBJ2-2, the V gene TRBV2, with 9 bases fitting TRBD1. The CDR3 contains 14 residues. Per germline, CDR1 SNHLY and CDR2 FYNNEI. The V and J ends lost 7 bases and 9 bases, in that order; junction bases with no gene match: 9. In nucleotides, the CDR3 is TGTGCCAGCACTGCTACAGGGGGCGTTAGGGAGCTGTTTTTT. Its translation: CASTATGGVRELFF. Full variable domain (rest looked up from reference TRBV2 and TRBJ2-2): EPEVTQTPSHQVTQMGQEVILRCVPISNHLYFYWYRQILGQKVEFLVSFYNNEISEKSEIFDDQFSVERPDGSNFTLKIRSTKLEDSAMYFCASTATGGVRELFFGEGSRLTVL.

The chain recombines TRBV6-1 with TRBJ2-5, with D possibly matching TRBD1 (6 bases). Germline CDR1 reads MNHNS; CDR2 reads SASEGT. The CDR3 has 11 amino acids. Trimming shortened V by 10 bases and J by 0 bases, and 6 bases separated the two germline ends. The CDR3 here is CANRDQETQYF. CDR3 nucleotides: TGTGCCAACAGGGACCAAGAGACCCAGTACTTC.

The chain joins TRBV5-1 to TRBJ2-5, with D unresolved. Germline assignment: CDR1 SGHRS and CDR2 YFSETQ. The CDR3 runs to 13 residues. Trimming shortened V by 7 bases and J by 2 bases, and 12 bases separated the two germline ends. Here the CDR3 reads CASRVGSQETQYF. The CDR3 region has the DNA TGCGCCAGCCGAGTAGGGTCACAAGAGACCCAGTACTTC.

The chain is built from TRBV28 and TRBJ1-5, with a possible D match to TRBD1 (5 bases). The CDR3 totals 16 residues. Trimming took off 10 bases at V and 5 bases at J, with 24 bases between the two ends. Looked up from germline, CDR1 is MDHEN and CDR2 is SYDVKM. Here the CDR3 DNA reads TGTGCCACCGCAGCTACCCCGTACAGGTCGGATCAGCCCCAGCATTTT. It codes for CATAATPYRSDQPQHF.

The J gene is TRBJ2-5, the V gene TRBV5-1; no firm D call. CDR1 is SGHRS and CDR2 is YFSETQ in the germline V gene. This CDR3 comprises 12 residues. V shed 1 base and J shed 2 bases, with 3 bases lying between them. The CDR3 here is CASSLKQETQYF. The DNA for the CDR3 is TGCGCCAGCAGCTTGAAACAAGAGACCCAGTACTTC.

The chain joins TRBV7-2 to TRBJ2-2; TRBD2 matches 7 bases. The CDR3 totals 17 residues. Germline loops: CDR1 SGHTA, CDR2 FQGNSA. The V gene end was trimmed by 3 bases and the J gene end by 8 bases; junction bases not matched to a gene: 15. The CDR3 sequence: CASSFQAGRYEAGELFF. CDR3 nucleotide sequence: TGTGCCAGCAGCTTTCAAGCGGGACGATATGAAGCGGGGGAGCTGTTTTTT.

This chain connects TRBV21-1 to TRBJ2-5; the DNA was not used to check the table's D call, TRBD1. TRBV21-1 has pseudogene status. CDR3 length: 18 amino acids. As DNA, the CDR3 is TGTGCCAGCAGCAAACCCAGCCGGGACAGCGGATCCCAAGAGACCCAGTACTTC. Its protein is CASSKPSRDSGSQETQYF.

Worth noting for this clone: Other DNA sequences within the sample encode an identical CDR3. The chain recombines TRBV5-1 with TRBJ1-2; D is possibly TRBD1 (5 bases). Germline CDR1 SGHRS, CDR2 YFSETQ. Trimming removed 0 bases from V and 4 bases from J, with 10 bases in between. CDR3 length: 14 amino acids. The DNA for the CDR3 is TGCGCCAGCAGCTTGGGGACGGGGCCCTATGGCTACACCTTC. Protein: CASSLGTGPYGYTF. Using reference TRBV5-1 and TRBJ1-2 for the parts outside the CDR3, the full variable domain is KAGVTQTPRYLIKTRGQQVTLSCSPISGHRSVSWYQQTPGQGLQFLFEYFSETQRNKGNFPGRFSGRQFSNSRSEMNVSTLELGDSALYLCASSLGTGPYGYTFGSGTRLTVV.

The chain combines TRBV21-1 with TRBJ1-5. TRBV21-1 is an annotated pseudogene. The CDR3 consists of 16 residues. CDR3 residues: CASSKARGEGNQPQHF. Here the CDR3 DNA reads TGTGCCAGCAGCAAAGCGAGGGGCGAGGGCAATCAGCCCCAGCATTTT.

This chain joins TRBV11-2 and TRBJ1-2, with TRBD1 as a possible D gene (5 bases). The germline V gene has CDR1 SGHAT and CDR2 FQNNGV. The CDR3 consists of 13 residues. The V end lost 5 bases, the J end lost 5 bases, and 12 bases lay between the germline ends. DNA of the CDR3: TGTGCCAGCAGCCCGGCTCGGGGGTATGGCTACACCTTC. This sequence encodes CASSPARGYGYTF.

This chain uses TRBV10-3 with TRBJ2-2; 15 nucleotides agree with TRBD2. Per germline, CDR1 ENHRY and CDR2 SYGVKD. V lost 4 bases, J lost 5 bases, and 11 bases stayed unmatched. CDR3 size: 19 residues. The CDR3 nucleotides are TGTGCCATCAGTGGTTCCCCGGGACTAGCGGGAGGCGGAACCGGGGAGCTGTTTTTT. Translation gives CAISGSPGLAGGGTGELFF.

This chain links TRBV11-1 with TRBJ2-7; 7 bases agree with TRBD1. Germline V gene data show CDR1 as SGHAT and CDR2 as FQDESV (reference sequence). CDR3 size: 14 residues. J gave up 2 bases and V 5 bases, and 6 bases lay outside the gene matches. CDR3 nucleotides: TGTGCCAGCAGCCCGAGACAGGGAACCTACGAGCAGTACTTC. It translates to CASSPRQGTYEQYF.

The chain joins TRBV5-1 to TRBJ2-3, with D perhaps matching TRBD2 (5 bases). Between the trimmed V and J ends, which lost 5 bases and 0 bases, there was a span of 10 bases. The germline V gene encodes CDR1 SGHRS and CDR2 YFSETQ. The CDR3 is made up of 14 amino acids. The CDR3 is CASRGSASTDTQYF. The DNA for the CDR3 is TGCGCCAGCAGAGGTAGCGCTAGCACAGATACGCAGTATTTT.

For this clone: This sample also contains other DNA sequences that code for the same CDR3. This rearrangement joins TRBV7-2 to TRBJ2-7; D not certain. The CDR3 covers 14 residues. From germline, CDR1 is SGHTA and CDR2 FQGNSA. V lost 5 bases and J 0 bases, leaving 11 bases between the germline ends. The CDR3 protein is CASSPRLSSYEQYF. CDR3 coding DNA: TGTGCCAGCAGCCCCCGATTGTCCTCCTACGAGCAGTACTTC.

The genes are TRBV7-9 and TRBJ1-4; D may be TRBD1 (6 bases). From germline, CDR1 is SEHNR and CDR2 FQNEAQ (reference sequence). The CDR3 runs to 17 residues. The germline V and J ends were trimmed by 6 bases and 4 bases, with 21 bases remaining between them. This CDR3 is CASRKDGAGGFNEKLFF. CDR3 bases: TGTGCCAGCAGAAAAGACGGGGCTGGGGGCTTTAATGAAAAACTGTTTTTT.

This rearrangement joins TRBV7-2 to TRBJ1-5; no reliable D call. With 2 bases removed from V and 1 base from J, the gap between germline ends came to 9 bases. The CDR3 extends over 15 amino acids. CDR1 and CDR2 from the germline V gene are SGHTA and FQGNSA. CDR3 nucleotide sequence: TGTGCCAGCAGCTTAAGTGTTTCAAGCAATCAGCCCCAGCATTTT. It specifies CASSLSVSSNQPQHF.

The chain recombines TRBV14 with TRBJ2-2; 12 bases match TRBD2. The CDR3 totals 16 residues. Germline lookup yields CDR1 SGHDN and CDR2 FVKESK. V lost 4 bases, J lost 4 bases, and 4 bases stayed unmatched. DNA for the CDR3: TGTGCCAGCAGCCCCGGACTAGCGGGATTCACCGGGGAGCTGTTTTTT. Protein: CASSPGLAGFTGELFF.

The rearrangement joins TRBV19 to TRBJ1-1; D uncertain. Germline assignment: CDR1 LNHDA and CDR2 SQIVND (reference sequence). V was trimmed by 4 bases and J by 4 bases, leaving 10 bases between them. This CDR3 spans 13 amino acids. CDR3 residues: CASSKVPGTEAFF. The CDR3 DNA sequence: TGTGCCAGTAGTAAGGTTCCGGGCACTGAAGCTTTCTTT. The variable domain in full, with the rest retrieved from reference TRBV19 and TRBJ1-1, is DGGITQSPKYLFRKEGQNVTLSCEQNLNHDAMYWYRQDPGQGLRLIYYSQIVNDFQKGDIAEGYSVSREKKESFPLTVTSAQKNPTAFYLCASSKVPGTEAFFGQGTRLTVV.